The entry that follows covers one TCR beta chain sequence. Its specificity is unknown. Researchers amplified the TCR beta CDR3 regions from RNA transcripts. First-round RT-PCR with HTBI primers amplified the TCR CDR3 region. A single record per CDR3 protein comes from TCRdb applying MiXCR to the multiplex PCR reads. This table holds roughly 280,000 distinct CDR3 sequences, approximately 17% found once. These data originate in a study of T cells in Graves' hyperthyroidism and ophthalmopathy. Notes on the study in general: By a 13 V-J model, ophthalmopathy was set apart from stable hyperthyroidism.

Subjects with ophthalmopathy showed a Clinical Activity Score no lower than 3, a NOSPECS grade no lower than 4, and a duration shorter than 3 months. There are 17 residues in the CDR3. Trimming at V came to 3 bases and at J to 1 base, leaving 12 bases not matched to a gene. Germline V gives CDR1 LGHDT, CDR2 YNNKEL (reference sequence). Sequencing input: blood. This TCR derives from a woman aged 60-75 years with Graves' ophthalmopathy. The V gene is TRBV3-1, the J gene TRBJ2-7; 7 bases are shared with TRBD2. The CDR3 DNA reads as TGTGCCAGCAGCCAGCTCGGGGGTGGTAGCGGGTCCTACGAGCAGTACTTC. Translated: CASSQLGGGSGSYEQYF.